This TCR beta chain was captured in a study of CXCR3-negative and CXCR3-positive naive CD8 T cells. General study points: CXCR3-positive naive cells carried more hydrophobic TRB CDR3s than CXCR3-negative naive cells did.

By phenotype, naive CD8+ T cells were CD45RO-CCR7+CD27+CD95-. Libraries of TRB cDNA were made by 5' RACE and carried UMIs. TCRdb reanalyzed the 5' RACE reads and collapses them to one entry per CDR3 protein, without DNA. The ten most abundant clones cover about 0.62% of a sample with some 130,000 distinct CDR3 sequences. About this clonotype: No antigen is known for it.

Source material: naive CXCR3+ CD8+ T cells from blood. Regarding subset: CD45RO-CCR7+CD27+CD95- naive CD8+ T cells expressing CXCR3 (TNR3+). This TCR derives from a human donor in good health. Some clones in this sample may be carry-over from other donors' samples.

The CDR3 reads CASSLGGREQYF. The J gene is TRBJ2-7, the V gene TRBV12-3 or TRBV12-4; TCRdb's D call, TRBD1, is unchecked because there is no DNA. The CDR3 contains 12 residues.